Each of the 27 T cell receptor beta chains below was sequenced from the same sample in a study of cytomegalovirus exposure and HLA in healthy donors. The PCR made use of 60 Vbeta and 13 Jbeta primers. TCRdb's copy holds only in-frame clones and misses some; the assay was immunoSEQ multiplex PCR. The sample records 150,000 to 200,000 clones, about 77% being singletons. The sample taken for sequencing was PBMCs. These receptors originate from a man aged 18 to 29 in good health and CMV-seropositive.

The V and J genes are TRBV4-3 and TRBJ1-1, with 11 bases fitting TRBD1. With V trimmed by 1 base and J by 11 bases, 3 bases remained unmatched. This CDR3 comprises 13 residues. Germline-derived CDR1 and CDR2 are LGHNA and YSLEER. This chain's CDR3 is CASSQGTGGSAFF. In nucleotides, the CDR3 is TGCGCCAGCAGCCAAGGGACAGGGGGCTCGGCTTTCTTT.

V is TRBV9 and J is TRBJ1-1; D is unresolved. The CDR3 has 14 amino acids. From germline, CDR1 is SGDLS and CDR2 YYNGEE. The ends were cut back, 2 bases at V and 0 bases at J, with 8 bases in the middle. The CDR3 sequence is CASSVGALNTEAFF. Here the CDR3 DNA reads TGTGCCAGCAGCGTCGGAGCTTTGAACACTGAAGCTTTCTTT.

The genes are TRBV29-1 and TRBJ2-4, with D possibly TRBD1 on 6 matching bases. Trimming stripped 2 bases from V and 0 bases from J, with 11 bases between. CDR3 length equals 15 residues. Germline CDR1 SQVTM, CDR2 ANQGSEA. The CDR3 DNA sequence: TGCAGCGTTGAAACAGGGTTCTTAGCCAAAAACATTCAGTACTTC. It is translated as CSVETGFLAKNIQYF.

This clone was seen only a few times. This rearrangement joins TRBV9 to TRBJ2-6, with D perhaps matching TRBD2 (5 bases). There are 15 residues in the CDR3. CDR1 and CDR2 from the germline V gene are SGDLS and YYNGEE. V dropped 0 bases and J dropped 3 bases, with 7 bases sitting between them. The chain's CDR3 is CASSVGGSGANVLTF. DNA for the CDR3: TGTGCCAGCAGCGTAGGAGGGAGTGGGGCCAACGTCCTGACTTTC. The full variable domain, rest sourced from reference TRBV9 and TRBJ2-6, is DSGVTQTPKHLITATGQRVTLRCSPRSGDLSVYWYQQSLDQGLQFLIQYYNGEERAKGNILERFSAQQFPDLHSELNLSSLELGDSALYFCASSVGGSGANVLTFGAGSRLTVL.

This chain connects TRBV7-2 to TRBJ2-7; a weak D match, TRBD2 (6 bases). The CDR3 has 15 residues. Trimming removed 5 bases at V and 0 bases at J, with 14 bases between. Germline CDR1 and CDR2: SGHTA and FQGNSA. The CDR3 sequence is CASSEPLDYSYEQYF. The CDR3 DNA is TGTGCCAGCAGCGAGCCGTTGGACTACTCCTACGAGCAGTACTTC.

The rearrangement uses TRBV28 and TRBJ1-5, with D unclear. Germline loops: CDR1 MDHEN, CDR2 SYDVKM. The CDR3 loop spans 14 amino acids. V was pared by 1 base and J by 7 bases, with 11 bases between. The CDR3 loop reads CASSLFLLEQPQHF. The CDR3, as DNA: TGTGCCAGCAGTTTATTTTTGCTGGAGCAGCCCCAGCATTTT.

The gene calls are TRBV10-3 and TRBJ1-5, with a tentative D call TRBD1 (5 bases). The CDR3 is 16 residues long. V lost 2 bases and J 6 bases, leaving 17 bases between the germline ends. Germline CDR1 and CDR2: ENHRY and SYGVKD. The CDR3 coding sequence is TGTGCCATCAGTGAGAGGCAAACGGGGGGAATTCAGCCCCAGCATTTT. It codes for CAISERQTGGIQPQHF.

The CDR3 sequence is CASSPGTSGGPYNEQFF. The DNA of the CDR3 is TGTGCCAGCAGCCCTGGGACTAGTGGGGGGCCCTACAATGAGCAGTTCTTC. The chain has TRBV13 and TRBJ2-1; 8 bases map to TRBD2. The CDR3 is made up of 17 amino acids. Germline V gene lookup returns CDR1 PRHDT and CDR2 FYEKMQ (reference sequence). Trimming cost V 5 bases and J 2 bases; bases outside gene matches: 11.

This chain joins TRBV18 and TRBJ2-1, with D uncertain. The germline CDR1 and CDR2 sequences are KGHSH and LQKENI. Trimming removed 0 bases from V and 4 bases from J, with 13 bases in between. This CDR3 has 16 amino acids. The CDR3 sequence is CASSPPGQVLYNEQFF. The CDR3 coding sequence is TGTGCCAGCTCACCACCGGGCCAGGTCCTATACAATGAGCAGTTCTTC.

The chain couples TRBV5-1 to TRBJ2-5; tentative D call: TRBD2 (7 bases). CDR1 is SGHRS, CDR2 YFSETQ, per germline. The CDR3 length is 13 residues. V was shortened by 4 bases and J by 1 base, with 8 bases between the two germline ends. The CDR3 region is CASSRGAQETQYF. CDR3 coding DNA: TGCGCCAGCAGCCGGGGGGCCCAAGAGACCCAGTACTTC.

In its sample, this clone was seen a few times. The chain has TRBV6-5 and TRBJ1-1, with D possibly matching TRBD1 (6 bases). CDR3 size: 15 residues. The V and J ends lost 1 base and 1 base respectively, with 10 bases between them. In germline, CDR1 is MNHEY, CDR2 SVGAGI. CDR3 nucleotides: TGTGCCAGCAGTTACTACCGGACAGCGAACACTGAAGCTTTCTTT. Residues: CASSYYRTANTEAFF.

The chain joins TRBV6-5 to TRBJ2-1; D ambiguous. CDR1 is MNHEY, CDR2 SVGAGI, per germline. V dropped 0 bases and J dropped 0 bases, with 3 bases sitting between them. This CDR3 has 14 amino acids. CDR3: CASSYSSSYNEQFF. The CDR3 DNA follows: TGTGCCAGCAGTTACTCGAGCTCCTACAATGAGCAGTTCTTC.

This clone was seen a few times. V and J are TRBV14 and TRBJ1-5; D is possibly TRBD1 (6 bases). CDR1 is SGHDN and CDR2 is FVKESK in the germline V gene. This CDR3 has 12 residues. Trimming took 0 bases from V and 15 from J, leaving 12 bases between them. This CDR3 is CASSQDGTGRHF. Written as DNA, the CDR3 is TGTGCCAGCAGCCAAGATGGAACAGGGCGGCATTTT.

The rearrangement links TRBV6-5 to TRBJ1-2; 7 bases line up with TRBD1. Per the germline V gene, CDR1 is MNHEY and CDR2 is SVGAGI. This CDR3 spans 12 amino acids. J lost 6 bases, V lost 6 bases, and 4 bases had no gene match. This CDR3 is CASREGAHGYTF. The DNA of the CDR3 is TGTGCCAGCAGGGAGGGGGCGCATGGCTACACCTTC.

The V gene is TRBV19, the J gene TRBJ1-5, with a tentative D call TRBD1 (5 bases). Germline CDR1 reads LNHDA; CDR2 reads SQIVND (reference sequence). Trimming removed 2 bases at V and 3 bases at J, with 14 bases between. The CDR3 totals 16 residues. The CDR3 region has the DNA TGTGCCAGTAGTATATGGTCGACAGTTTACAATCAGCCCCAGCATTTT. This sequence encodes CASSIWSTVYNQPQHF.

J is TRBJ1-1 and V is TRBV27; tentatively, D is TRBD1 (5 bases). The CDR3 is 16 residues long. Germline CDR1 and CDR2: MNHEY and SMNVEV (reference sequence). V lost 4 bases, J lost 1 base, and 16 bases lay in between. CDR3 DNA sequence: TGTGCCAGCAGTTGGGCCCCCCCGACAGAGAACACTGAAGCTTTCTTT. As protein: CASSWAPPTENTEAFF.

This clone showed up just a few times. The chain uses TRBV15 and TRBJ2-1; 13 nucleotides line up with TRBD2. J was trimmed by 4 bases and V by 0 bases; bases with no gene match: 3. Germline V gene lookup returns CDR1 LNHNV and CDR2 YYDKDF (reference sequence). This CDR3 contains 17 residues. The CDR3 nucleotides are TGTGCCACCAGCAGAGATCGGGGACTAGCGGGGTACAATGAGCAGTTCTTC. Translation gives CATSRDRGLAGYNEQFF. Drawing the rest from reference TRBV15 and TRBJ2-1, the complete variable domain is DAMVIQNPRYQVTQFGKPVTLSCSQTLNHNVMYWYQQKSSQAPKLLFHYYDKDFNNEADTPDNFQSRRPNTSFCFLDIRSPGLGDTAMYLCATSRDRGLAGYNEQFFGPGTRLTVL.

The chain combines TRBV2 with TRBJ1-4, with D unclear. The CDR3 contains 17 residues. V lost 7 bases to trimming and J lost 1 base, with 19 bases between them. In germline, CDR1 is SNHLY, CDR2 FYNNEI. DNA of the CDR3: TGTGCCAGCAATACGGGAGCGAATCGGGGAACTAATGAAAAACTGTTTTTT. Protein: CASNTGANRGTNEKLFF.

V is TRBV19 and J is TRBJ2-5; 9 nucleotides match TRBD1. Unmatched junction bases numbered 5, after V lost 3 bases and J lost 3 bases. The CDR3 runs 15 residues. Germline V gene lookup returns CDR1 LNHDA and CDR2 SQIVND (reference sequence). The CDR3 region has the DNA TGTGCCAGTAGTATGTTCGGACAGGGGAAAGAGACCCAGTACTTC. It specifies CASSMFGQGKETQYF.

This chain links TRBV6-6 with TRBJ2-5, with 7 bases identical to TRBD1. V gave up 0 bases and J gave up 1 base; unmatched junction bases: 2. The CDR3 loop spans 15 amino acids. The germline V gene encodes CDR1 MNHNY and CDR2 SVGAGI (reference sequence). The CDR3 sequence is CASSYSAGGQETQYF. The CDR3 nucleotides read TGTGCCAGCAGTTACTCTGCAGGGGGCCAAGAGACCCAGTACTTC.

The genes are TRBV6-5 and TRBJ2-7; D possibly corresponds to TRBD2 (5 bases). With 7 bases removed from V and 5 bases from J, the gap between germline ends came to 12 bases. The CDR3 runs to 12 residues. Per the germline V gene, CDR1 is MNHEY and CDR2 is SVGAGI. CDR3 sequence reads: CASKTREDEQYF. DNA of the CDR3: TGTGCCAGCAAAACTAGAGAGGACGAGCAGTACTTC.

The rearrangement joins TRBV4-3 to TRBJ2-7; 8 nucleotides agree with TRBD2. This CDR3 has 16 residues. Germline CDR1 reads LGHNA; CDR2 reads YSLEER. V dropped 0 bases and J dropped 3; count of bases not matched to a gene: 7. In DNA, the CDR3 is TGCGCCAGCAGCCAAGATCTGGTTAGCGGGAACTACGAGCAGTACTTC. It codes for CASSQDLVSGNYEQYF.

The gene calls are TRBV5-1 and TRBJ2-7; 8 nucleotides agree with TRBD2. J lost 1 base, V lost 4 bases, and 4 bases had no gene match. The CDR3 is 14 amino acids. Germline V CDR1 and CDR2: SGHRS, YFSETQ. DNA for the CDR3: TGCGCCAGCAGCGTTAGCGGGAATTCCTACGAGCAGTACTTC. Translated, it gives CASSVSGNSYEQYF. Full variable domain (remainder filled in from reference TRBV5-1 and TRBJ2-7): KAGVTQTPRYLIKTRGQQVTLSCSPISGHRSVSWYQQTPGQGLQFLFEYFSETQRNKGNFPGRFSGRQFSNSRSEMNVSTLELGDSALYLCASSVSGNSYEQYFGPGTRLTVT.

A few counts support this clone. The chain has TRBV13 and TRBJ2-3; D remains ambiguous. Germline V gene sequence: CDR1 PRHDT, CDR2 FYEKMQ (reference sequence). CDR3 length: 14 amino acids. The V end was cut by 6 bases, the J end by 7 bases, with 17 bases between. CDR3: CASRRYSGLNTQYF. Here the CDR3 DNA reads TGTGCCAGCAGACGATATTCAGGCCTGAATACGCAGTATTTT.

The gene calls are TRBV5-1 and TRBJ2-1; TRBD2 aligns across 7 bases. Germline trimming cut 4 bases from V and 7 bases from J; bases unmatched to any gene: 8. This CDR3 has 14 residues. The V gene's germline CDR1 is SGHRS and CDR2 YFSETQ. DNA for the CDR3: TGCGCCAGCAGCGATCGGACTAGTATAAATGAGCAGTTCTTC. This codes for CASSDRTSINEQFF.

The chain is built from TRBV29-1 and TRBJ2-7, with a weak D call TRBD2 (6 bases). The CDR3 is 12 amino acids. Trimming shortened V by 4 bases and J by 3 bases, and 10 bases separated the two germline ends. The V gene's germline CDR1 is SQVTM and CDR2 ANQGSEA. CDR3 sequence reads: CSVATGDYEQYF. The CDR3 region has the DNA TGCAGCGTTGCGACGGGAGACTACGAGCAGTACTTC.

The chain has TRBV7-8 and TRBJ1-1, with TRBD1 identical over 7 bases. Germline CDR1 SGHVS, CDR2 FQNEAQ. V lost 5 bases, J lost 0 bases, and 3 bases stayed unmatched. The length of the CDR3 is 14 residues. The CDR3: CASSQGTVNTEAFF. The CDR3 nucleotides are TGTGCCAGCAGCCAAGGGACAGTGAACACTGAAGCTTTCTTT.